Shown below are 26 T cell receptor beta chains from a single sample sequenced in a study of response to subunit inactivated influenza vaccine. Each CDR3 protein is one row after TCRdb ran MiXCR on the RT-PCR reads. The sample comprises 500,000 to 600,000 distinct CDR3 sequences, 13% to 15% of which are singletons, and around 10% rests with the top ten. Sequenced material: PBMCs from blood, taken about 12 days after vaccination. Receptors were obtained from a middle-aged man who received an inactivated influenza vaccine.

The chain joins TRBV12-3 or TRBV12-4 to TRBJ2-2, with D possibly being TRBD2 (5 bases). The CDR3 consists of 14 residues. V gave up 1 base and J gave up 5 bases, with 8 bases separating them. CDR3 residues: CASSLVEATGELFF. The CDR3 DNA is TGTGCCAGCAGTTTAGTGGAGGCTACCGGGGAGCTGTTTTTT.

This clonotype has a handful of counts. The CDR3: CASSHRPDLAADTQYF. In DNA form, the CDR3 reads TGCGCCAGCAGCCATCGACCGGATTTAGCGGCAGATACGCAGTATTTT. The chain recombines TRBV4-1 with TRBJ2-3, with TRBD2 as a possible D gene (6 bases). The germline V gene has CDR1 MGHRA and CDR2 YSYEKL. The CDR3 runs 16 residues. Trimming took off 3 bases at V and 4 bases at J, with 17 bases between the two ends.

This clonotype was found a few times. This rearrangement joins TRBV24-1 to TRBJ2-6; weak D call: TRBD1 (5 bases). Germline loops: CDR1 KGHDR, CDR2 SFDVKD. The CDR3 has 16 amino acids. Trimming left V 6 bases short and J 0 bases short, with 11 bases between. Here the CDR3 DNA reads TGTGCCACCAGTTCAGGACAATACTCTGGGGCCAACGTCCTGACTTTC. Translation: CATSSGQYSGANVLTF.

This clonotype was seen a few times. The chain combines TRBV7-9 with TRBJ2-1; D is perhaps TRBD1 or TRBD2 (5 bases each). Germline lookup yields CDR1 SEHNR and CDR2 FQNEAQ (reference sequence). The germline V and J ends were trimmed by 5 bases and 6 bases, with 17 bases remaining between them. CDR3 size: 15 residues. This CDR3 is CASSEGSTRTNEQFF. The CDR3 DNA follows: TGTGCCAGCAGCGAGGGGTCAACTAGGACCAATGAGCAGTTCTTC.

The chain carries TRBV20-1 and TRBJ1-1, with a weak D call TRBD1 (6 bases). The CDR3 length is 14 residues. Between the trimmed V and J ends, which lost 0 bases and 2 bases, there was a span of 10 bases. Per the germline V gene, CDR1 is DFQATT and CDR2 is SNEGSKA (reference sequence). The CDR3 DNA sequence: TGCAGTGCTAGAGACGGGACAATTAACACTGAAGCTTTCTTT. It encodes CSARDGTINTEAFF.

The J gene is TRBJ1-5, the V gene TRBV15, with D uncertain. The CDR3 sequence is 13 residues long. Per the germline V gene, CDR1 is LNHNV and CDR2 is YYDKDF (reference sequence). V was cut by 1 base and J by 5 bases, with 6 bases left in between. The CDR3 protein is CATSRAGDQPQHF. The CDR3 DNA follows: TGTGCCACCAGCAGAGCCGGGGATCAGCCCCAGCATTTT.

This clonotype was counted a few times. The V call is TRBV25-1, the J call TRBJ1-1; TRBD1 is a possible D gene (5 bases). Trimming took 0 bases from V and 11 from J, leaving 13 bases between them. Germline V CDR1 and CDR2: MGHDK, SYGVNS. The CDR3 spans 13 residues. CDR3 in amino acids: CASSEYLGPMAFF. DNA of the CDR3: TGTGCCAGCAGTGAATATCTGGGACCTATGGCTTTCTTT.

The table lists this clonotype with a few counts. The chain joins TRBV7-2 to TRBJ2-7, with 8 bases fitting TRBD2. J lost 7 bases, V lost 5 bases, and 7 bases had no gene match. This CDR3 comprises 13 residues. The V gene's germline CDR1 is SGHTA and CDR2 FQGNSA. The CDR3 reads CASSRGTRYEQYF. CDR3 sequence (DNA): TGTGCCAGCAGCCGTGGGACTAGATATGAGCAGTACTTC.

The rearrangement uses TRBV6-5 and TRBJ2-7; D not certain. V was cut by 0 bases and J by 3 bases, with 6 bases left in between. Per germline, CDR1 MNHEY and CDR2 SVGAGI. This CDR3 has 13 residues. The CDR3 loop is CASSYSQLYEQYF. CDR3 sequence (DNA): TGTGCCAGCAGTTACTCACAACTCTACGAGCAGTACTTC.

The V and J genes are TRBV10-3 and TRBJ2-1; 8 bases map to TRBD1. Trimming cost V 6 bases and J 8 bases; bases outside gene matches: 9. This CDR3 comprises 14 residues. Germline V gives CDR1 ENHRY, CDR2 SYGVKD. CDR3 sequence: CAIRGRTGFDEQFF. In DNA form, the CDR3 reads TGTGCCATCAGGGGTCGGACAGGGTTCGATGAGCAGTTCTTC.

The V and J genes are TRBV12-3 or TRBV12-4 and TRBJ1-1, with D possibly TRBD1 on 5 matching bases. V was cut by 6 bases and J by 7 bases, with 21 bases left in between. This CDR3 comprises 15 residues. As DNA, the CDR3 is TGTGCCAGCAGGGGATATGTGGAGGGGAGGTATGAAGCTTTCTTT. Protein: CASRGYVEGRYEAFF.

This clonotype appeared a few times. V and J are TRBV7-2 and TRBJ2-7; D might be TRBD2 (6 bases). Germline CDR1 and CDR2: SGHTA and FQGNSA. V was trimmed by 5 bases and J by 6 bases, leaving 14 bases between them. This CDR3 is 13 amino acids long. The CDR3, as DNA: TGTGCCAGCAGCGAAGGAGGGCTTGGCGAGCAGTACTTC. Amino acid sequence: CASSEGGLGEQYF. The full variable domain, rest sourced from reference TRBV7-2 and TRBJ2-7, is GAGVSQSPSNKVTEKGKDVELRCDPISGHTALYWYRQSLGQGLEFLIYFQGNSAPDKSGLPSDRFSAERTGGSVSTLTIQRTQQEDSAVYLCASSEGGLGEQYFGPGTRLTVT.

This clonotype was picked up a small number of times. The chain uses TRBV20-1 and TRBJ2-1; possible D gene TRBD2, 5 bases. V was shortened by 4 bases and J by 6 bases, with 19 bases between the two germline ends. CDR3 length: 15 amino acids. In germline, CDR1 is DFQATT, CDR2 SNEGSKA (reference sequence). DNA for the CDR3: TGCAGTGCTACCGGCAGCGGAGGCCCTAGCAATGAGCAGTTCTTC. Translating gives CSATGSGGPSNEQFF.

The chain carries TRBV3-1 and TRBJ1-6, with D tentatively TRBD1 (5 bases). Trimming removed 5 bases from V and 7 bases from J, with 18 bases in between. The CDR3 covers 16 residues. The V gene's germline CDR1 is LGHDT and CDR2 YNNKEL (reference sequence). CDR3 in amino acids: CASSSSGSSENSPLHF. The CDR3, as DNA: TGTGCCAGCAGCTCATCAGGGTCGTCGGAGAATTCACCCCTCCACTTT.

Many counts were recorded for this clonotype. The rearrangement uses TRBV2 and TRBJ2-1; 11 bases align to TRBD2. CDR1 SNHLY and CDR2 FYNNEI come from the germline V gene. The ends lost 8 bases at V and 7 bases at J; junction bases unmatched: 13. The length of the CDR3 is 16 residues. Written as DNA, the CDR3 is TGTGCCAGCGCGGAGGAACCGGGACTAGCGGAAAATGAGCAGTTCTTC. Translating it yields CASAEEPGLAENEQFF.

The chain combines TRBV5-6 with TRBJ2-3, with unresolved D. This CDR3 is 13 amino acids long. The germline CDR1 and CDR2 sequences are SGHDT and YYEEEE. The germline V and J ends were trimmed by 5 bases and 6 bases, with 13 bases remaining between them. CDR3: CASRIGRWDTQYF. In DNA form, the CDR3 reads TGTGCCAGCAGGATCGGAAGGTGGGATACGCAGTATTTT.

The table lists this clonotype with a few counts. The chain carries TRBV7-2 and TRBJ2-7; weak D call: TRBD1 (6 bases). With 5 bases removed from V and 1 base from J, the gap between germline ends came to 15 bases. The CDR3 has 15 amino acids. Per germline, CDR1 SGHTA and CDR2 FQGNSA. CDR3 nucleotide sequence: TGTGCCAGCAGCCCCAGGGGTAATCCTTCCTACGAGCAGTACTTC. Its translation is CASSPRGNPSYEQYF.

This clonotype was found a few times. Here the CDR3 reads CAASASPNEQFF. CDR3 DNA sequence: TGTGCCGCCTCTGCGTCCCCTAATGAGCAGTTCTTC. V is TRBV2 and J is TRBJ2-1, with D hard to call. CDR3 length: 12 amino acids. V lost 11 bases, J lost 7 bases, and 15 bases lay in between. Germline CDR1 and CDR2: SNHLY and FYNNEI.

This clonotype has a handful of counts. The chain uses TRBV12-3 or TRBV12-4 and TRBJ2-5; D perhaps matches TRBD2 (6 bases). This CDR3 comprises 16 residues. Trimming shortened V by 3 bases and J by 1 base, and 15 bases separated the two germline ends. CDR3 loop: CASSFSSSGLQETQYF. The CDR3 coding sequence is TGTGCCAGCAGTTTCAGTTCATCGGGACTCCAAGAGACCCAGTACTTC.

On this clonotype: The germline gene is not matched at one end of the junction; a read error may be the cause. V gene TRBV7-2 combines with J gene TRBJ2-5; maybe TRBD1 (6 bases). Germline V gene data show CDR1 as SGHTA and CDR2 as FQGNSA. The CDR3 runs 13 residues. The CDR3 region is CASSPSPLNTQGF. Here the CDR3 DNA reads TGTGCCAGCAGCCCCTCACCCTTAAACACACAGGGCTTC.

There are a few counts of this clonotype. The rearrangement uses TRBV5-1 and TRBJ2-2; maybe TRBD2 (6 bases). The V end lost 3 bases, the J end lost 8 bases, and 11 bases lay between the germline ends. The CDR3 is made up of 13 amino acids. Germline-derived CDR1 and CDR2 are SGHRS and YFSETQ. The CDR3 coding sequence is TGCGCCAGCAGCTGGAGGGGATCGGGGGAGCTGTTTTTT. This gives the protein CASSWRGSGELFF.

V usage is TRBV6-2 or TRBV6-3 and J usage is TRBJ2-1; 8 bases map to TRBD2. The CDR3 totals 17 residues. The trim removed 2 bases at V and 4 bases at J, leaving 10 bases unmatched. Per the germline V gene, CDR1 is MNHEY and CDR2 is SVGEGT. CDR3 region: CASSYLFSGGLYNEQFF. CDR3 sequence (DNA): TGTGCCAGCAGTTACCTCTTTTCGGGGGGGCTATACAATGAGCAGTTCTTC.

The genes are TRBV20-1 and TRBJ1-2; D is ambiguous. The CDR3 runs 12 residues. CDR1 and CDR2 from the germline V gene are DFQATT and SNEGSKA (reference sequence). The CDR3 protein is CRGVGTNYGYTF. The CDR3 DNA is TGCAGGGGTGTAGGAACAAACTATGGCTACACCTTC.

The chain recombines TRBV20-1 with TRBJ2-1; 9 nucleotides line up with TRBD2. The V and J ends lost 1 base and 6 bases, in that order; junction bases with no gene match: 4. The germline V gene has CDR1 DFQATT and CDR2 SNEGSKA (reference sequence). There are 14 residues in the CDR3. CDR3 DNA sequence: TGCAGTGCTAGAGGAGCTAGCGGGATCAATGAGCAGTTCTTC. Translation: CSARGASGINEQFF.

This clonotype has more than one count but fewer than ten. The V call is TRBV20-1, the J call TRBJ2-1; no firm D call. Per the germline V gene, CDR1 is DFQATT and CDR2 is SNEGSKA (reference sequence). Trimming removed 6 bases at V and 13 bases at J, with 13 bases between. CDR3 size: 10 residues. The CDR3 nucleotides are TGCAGTGCGTTACTTTTATCCCAGTTCTTC. This encodes CSALLLSQFF.

This clonotype turned up a few times. The chain links TRBV7-2 to TRBJ2-1, with D perhaps TRBD1 or TRBD2 (6 bases each). The CDR3 has 14 amino acids. V lost 3 bases to trimming and J lost 7 bases, with 13 bases between them. CDR1 and CDR2 (germline): SGHTA, FQGNSA. The DNA of the CDR3 is TGTGCCAGCAGCTTGGGAGGAGGGGGGAATGAGCAGTTCTTC. This translates into CASSLGGGGNEQFF.